Listed here is a single TCR beta chain. These data come from a study of blood T cell repertoires in COVID-19. At the level of the study: Sites across the United States, Italy and Spain contributed samples from acute and convalescent COVID-19.

Source study methods: The assay estimated nucleated cells by amplifying reference gene primers. Generated by immunoSEQ multiplex PCR, the TCRdb table keeps only in-frame clones and is missing some. Clone size and V and J calls were adopted from that table, with D and trimming inferred from the DNA. The sample shows approximately 390,000 clones, 88% of them seen only once. The sample comprised PBMCs or T cells enriched from blood (not recorded which). This receptor was obtained from a middle-aged woman with acute COVID-19.

The CDR3 loop reads CASGLENQPQHF. In DNA, the CDR3 is TGTGCTAGTGGTTTAGAGAACCAGCCCCAGCATTTT. The chain has TRBV12-5 and TRBJ1-5, with no clear D. The CDR3 sequence is 12 residues long. The V end lost 3 bases, the J end lost 7 bases, and 7 bases lay between the germline ends. CDR1 LGHNT and CDR2 FRNRAP come from the germline V gene.